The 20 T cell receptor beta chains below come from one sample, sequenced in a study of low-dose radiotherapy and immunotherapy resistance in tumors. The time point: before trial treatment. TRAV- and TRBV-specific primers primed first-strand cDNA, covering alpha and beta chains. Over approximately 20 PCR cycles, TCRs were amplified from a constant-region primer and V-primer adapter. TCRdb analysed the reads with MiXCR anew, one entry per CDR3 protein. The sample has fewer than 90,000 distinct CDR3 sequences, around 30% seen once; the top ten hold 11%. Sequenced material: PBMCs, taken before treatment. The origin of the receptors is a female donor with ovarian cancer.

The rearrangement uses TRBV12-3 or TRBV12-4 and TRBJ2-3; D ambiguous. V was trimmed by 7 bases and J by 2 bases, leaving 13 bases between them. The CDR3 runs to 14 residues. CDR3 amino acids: CASTQRAHTDTQYF. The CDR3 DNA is TGTGCCAGCACCCAACGGGCCCACACAGATACGCAGTATTTT.

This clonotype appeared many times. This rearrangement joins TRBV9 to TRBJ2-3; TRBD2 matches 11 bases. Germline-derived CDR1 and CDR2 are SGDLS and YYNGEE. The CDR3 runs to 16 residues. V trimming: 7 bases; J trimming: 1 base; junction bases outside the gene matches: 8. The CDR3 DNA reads TGTGCCAGCTCGGATTTACTAGCGGGGGGCACAGATACGCAGTATTTT. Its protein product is CASSDLLAGGTDTQYF.

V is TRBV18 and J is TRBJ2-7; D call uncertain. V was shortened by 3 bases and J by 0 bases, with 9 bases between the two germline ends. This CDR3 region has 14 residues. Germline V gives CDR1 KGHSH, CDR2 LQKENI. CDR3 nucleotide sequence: TGTGCCAGCTCACCTGTCGAGCCCTCCTACGAGCAGTACTTC. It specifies CASSPVEPSYEQYF. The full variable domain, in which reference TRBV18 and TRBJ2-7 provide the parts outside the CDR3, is NAGVMQNPRHLVRRRGQEARLRCSPMKGHSHVYWYRQLPEEGLKFMVYLQKENIIDESGMPKERFSAEFPKEGPSILRIQQVVRGDSAAYFCASSPVEPSYEQYFGPGTRLTVT.

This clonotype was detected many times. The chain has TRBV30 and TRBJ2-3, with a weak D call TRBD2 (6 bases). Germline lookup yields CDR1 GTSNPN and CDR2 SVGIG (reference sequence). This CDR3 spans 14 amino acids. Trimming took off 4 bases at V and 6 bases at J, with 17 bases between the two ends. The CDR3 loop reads CAWNTIRLDDTQYF. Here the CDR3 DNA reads TGTGCCTGGAATACGATTCGACTAGATGATACGCAGTATTTT.

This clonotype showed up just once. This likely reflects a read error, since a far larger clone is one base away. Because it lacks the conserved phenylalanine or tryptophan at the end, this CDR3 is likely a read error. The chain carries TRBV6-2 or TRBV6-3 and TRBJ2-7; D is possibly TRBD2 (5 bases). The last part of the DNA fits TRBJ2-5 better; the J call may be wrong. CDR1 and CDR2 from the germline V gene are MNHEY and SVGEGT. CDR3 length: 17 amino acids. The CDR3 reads CASSHDRTPCRLETQYL. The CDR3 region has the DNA TGTGCCAGCAGTCACGACCGGACTCCGTGTCGCCTTGAGACCCAGTACTTA.

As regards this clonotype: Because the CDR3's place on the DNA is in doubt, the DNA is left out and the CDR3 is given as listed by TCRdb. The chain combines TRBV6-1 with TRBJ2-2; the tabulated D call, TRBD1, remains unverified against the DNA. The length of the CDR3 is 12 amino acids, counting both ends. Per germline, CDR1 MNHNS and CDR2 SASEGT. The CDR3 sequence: CASSSGGELFFF.

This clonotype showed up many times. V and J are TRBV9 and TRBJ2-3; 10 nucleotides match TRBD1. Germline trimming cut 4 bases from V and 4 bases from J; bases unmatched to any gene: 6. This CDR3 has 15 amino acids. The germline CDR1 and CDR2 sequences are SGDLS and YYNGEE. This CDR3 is CASSRDRGQSDTQYF. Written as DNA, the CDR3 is TGTGCCAGCAGCAGAGACAGGGGGCAATCAGATACGCAGTATTTT.

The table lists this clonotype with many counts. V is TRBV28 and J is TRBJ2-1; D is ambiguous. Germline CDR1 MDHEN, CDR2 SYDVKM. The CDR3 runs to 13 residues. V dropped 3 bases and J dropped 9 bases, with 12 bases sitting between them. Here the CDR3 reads CASSFSVIIEQFF. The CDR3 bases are TGTGCCAGCAGTTTCAGTGTAATCATTGAGCAGTTCTTC. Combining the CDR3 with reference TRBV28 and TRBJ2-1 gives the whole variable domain DVKVTQSSRYLVKRTGEKVFLECVQDMDHENMFWYRQDPGLGLRLIYFSYDVKMKEKGDIPEGYSVSREKKERFSLILESASTNQTSMYLCASSFSVIIEQFFGPGTRLTVL.

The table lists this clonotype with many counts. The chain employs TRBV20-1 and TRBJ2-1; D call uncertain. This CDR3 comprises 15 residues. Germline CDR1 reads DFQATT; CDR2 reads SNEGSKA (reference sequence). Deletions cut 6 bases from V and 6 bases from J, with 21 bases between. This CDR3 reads CSAPQAIIGINEQFF. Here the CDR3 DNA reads TGCAGTGCCCCCCAAGCCATCATTGGGATCAATGAGCAGTTCTTC.

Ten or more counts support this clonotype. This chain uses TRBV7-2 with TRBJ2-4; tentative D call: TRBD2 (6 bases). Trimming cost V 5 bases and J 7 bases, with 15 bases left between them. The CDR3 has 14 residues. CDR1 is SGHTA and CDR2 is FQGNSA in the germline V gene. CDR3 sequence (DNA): TGTGCCAGCAGCCGGGAGAGTTCAGCCAACATTCAGTACTTC. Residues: CASSRESSANIQYF.

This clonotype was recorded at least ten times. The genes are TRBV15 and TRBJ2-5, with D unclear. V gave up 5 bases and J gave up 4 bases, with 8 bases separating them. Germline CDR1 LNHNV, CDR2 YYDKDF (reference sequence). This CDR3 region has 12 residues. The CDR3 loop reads CATSGRVETQYF. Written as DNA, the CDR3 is TGTGCCACCAGCGGAAGGGTAGAGACCCAGTACTTC.

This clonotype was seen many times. The CDR3 DNA follows: TGTGCCAGCAGTTCCCCACAGGGAGCTAACTATGGCTACACCTTC. Residues: CASSSPQGANYGYTF. The V gene is TRBV6-6, the J gene TRBJ1-2, with D maybe TRBD1 (6 bases). This CDR3 spans 15 amino acids. Germline assignment: CDR1 MNHNY and CDR2 SVGAGI (reference sequence). V was pared by 4 bases and J by 0 bases, with 12 bases between.

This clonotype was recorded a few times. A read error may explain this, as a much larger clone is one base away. The chain's CDR3 is CASSPGTGYAF. CDR3 coding DNA: TGCGCCAGCAGCCCCGGGACAGGCTACGCCTTC. This chain links TRBV4-1 with TRBJ1-2, with TRBD1 identical over 8 bases. CDR1 and CDR2 from the germline V gene are MGHRA and YSYEKL. This CDR3 has 11 residues.

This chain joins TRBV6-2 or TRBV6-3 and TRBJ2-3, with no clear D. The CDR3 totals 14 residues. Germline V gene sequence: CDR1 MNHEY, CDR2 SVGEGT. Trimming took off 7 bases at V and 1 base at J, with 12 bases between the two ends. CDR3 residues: CASKVAGGTDTQYF. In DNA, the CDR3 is TGTGCCAGCAAAGTCGCTGGGGGCACAGATACGCAGTATTTT.

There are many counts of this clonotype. CDR3 sequence: CATSDEGQGSGNTIYF. Written as DNA, the CDR3 is TGTGCCACCAGTGACGAAGGACAGGGCTCTGGAAACACCATATATTTT. The J gene is TRBJ1-3, the V gene TRBV24-1; 8 positions match TRBD1. This CDR3 is 16 amino acids long. Per the germline V gene, CDR1 is KGHDR and CDR2 is SFDVKD. Germline trimming cut 4 bases from V and 0 bases from J; bases unmatched to any gene: 4.

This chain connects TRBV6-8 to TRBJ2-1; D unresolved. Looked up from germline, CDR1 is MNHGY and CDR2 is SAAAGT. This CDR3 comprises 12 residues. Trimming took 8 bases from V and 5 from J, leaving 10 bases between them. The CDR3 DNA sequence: TGTGCCAGCGGTAAACAAAACAATGAGCAGTTCTTC. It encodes CASGKQNNEQFF.

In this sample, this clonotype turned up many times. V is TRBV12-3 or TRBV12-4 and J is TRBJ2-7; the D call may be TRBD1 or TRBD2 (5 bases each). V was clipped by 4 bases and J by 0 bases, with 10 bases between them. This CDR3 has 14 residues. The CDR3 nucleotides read TGTGCCAGCAGTTCGGGGCTAAGCTCCTACGAGCAGTACTTC. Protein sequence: CASSSGLSSYEQYF.

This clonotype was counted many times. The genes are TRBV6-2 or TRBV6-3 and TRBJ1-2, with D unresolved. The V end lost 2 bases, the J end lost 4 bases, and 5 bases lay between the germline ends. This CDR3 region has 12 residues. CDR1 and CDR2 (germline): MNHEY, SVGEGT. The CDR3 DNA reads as TGTGCCAGCAGTTACGAGTCCTATGGCTACACCTTC. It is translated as CASSYESYGYTF.

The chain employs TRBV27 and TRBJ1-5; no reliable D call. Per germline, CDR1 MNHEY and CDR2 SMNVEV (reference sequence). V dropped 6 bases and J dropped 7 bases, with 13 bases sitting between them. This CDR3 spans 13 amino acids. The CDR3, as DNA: TGTGCCAGCAGAGAGGGAGGAGGGCAGCCCCAGCATTTT. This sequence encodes CASREGGGQPQHF.

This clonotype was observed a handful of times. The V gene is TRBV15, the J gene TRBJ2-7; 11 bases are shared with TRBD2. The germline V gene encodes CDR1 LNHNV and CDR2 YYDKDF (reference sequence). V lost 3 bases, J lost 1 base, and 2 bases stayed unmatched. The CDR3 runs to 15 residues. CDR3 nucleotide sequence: TGTGCCACCAGCAGTAGGACTAGCGGGTCCTACGAGCAGTACTTC. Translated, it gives CATSSRTSGSYEQYF.